These 6 T cell receptor beta chains were all obtained from the same sample, sequenced in a study of T cells in Graves' hyperthyroidism and ophthalmopathy. Regions amplified from RNA transcripts were the TCR beta CDR3 regions. An initial round of RT-PCR targeting the TCR CDR3 relied on the HTBI primer set. In TCRdb, the multiplex PCR reads were re-called with MiXCR into one record per CDR3 protein. The sample shows about 400,000 distinct CDR3 sequences, roughly an eighth of them seen only once. Sequenced: blood. The receptors here all came from a woman aged 18-29 years with Graves' hyperthyroidism.

This clonotype was counted ten times or more. The V and J genes are TRBV5-6 and TRBJ1-1, with 8 bases matching TRBD1. The CDR3 consists of 16 residues. Trimming removed 0 bases from V and 3 bases from J; junction bases left unmatched: 7. CDR1 is SGHDT and CDR2 is YYEEEE in the germline V gene. The CDR3 reads CASSLDRGRFDTEAFF. The DNA for the CDR3 is TGTGCCAGCAGCTTGGACAGGGGGAGATTTGACACTGAAGCTTTCTTT. Based on the CDR3 plus reference TRBV5-6 and TRBJ1-1, the full variable domain is DAGVTQSPTHLIKTRGQQVTLRCSPKSGHDTVSWYQQALGQGPQFIFQYYEEEERQRGNFPDRFSGHQFPNYSSELNVNALLLGDSALYLCASSLDRGRFDTEAFFGQGTRLTVV.

This clonotype was found many times. The genes are TRBV30 and TRBJ2-3; TRBD2 is a possible D gene (6 bases). The CDR3 contains 14 residues. In germline, CDR1 is GTSNPN, CDR2 SVGIG (reference sequence). The V end was cut by 0 bases, the J end by 5 bases, with 12 bases between. CDR3 DNA: TGTGCCTGGAGTGTGGGAGGCTCGGGAGATACGCAGTATTTT. Residues: CAWSVGGSGDTQYF.

This clonotype was counted ten times or more. The genes are TRBV28 and TRBJ2-7; D is possibly TRBD1 (5 bases). The CDR3 is 14 amino acids. Trimming cost V 3 bases and J 2 bases, with 11 bases left between them. CDR1 and CDR2 (germline): MDHEN, SYDVKM. The CDR3 here is CASSFETAPYEQYF. CDR3 DNA: TGTGCCAGCAGTTTCGAGACAGCGCCCTACGAGCAGTACTTC.

V and J are TRBV5-5 and TRBJ1-4; unclear D gene. CDR3 length equals 15 residues. Trimming left V 5 bases short and J 0 bases short, with 11 bases between. Germline assignment: CDR1 SGHKS and CDR2 YYEKEE (reference sequence). The CDR3 here is CASSRTDATNEKLFF. CDR3 nucleotides: TGTGCCAGCAGTCGGACCGATGCAACTAATGAAAAACTGTTTTTT. Looking up the rest from reference TRBV5-5 and TRBJ1-4 gives the full variable domain: DAGVTQSPTHLIKTRGQQVTLRCSPISGHKSVSWYQQVLGQGPQFIFQYYEKEERGRGNFPDRFSARQFPNYSSELNVNALLLGDSALYLCASSRTDATNEKLFFGSGTQLSVL.

This clonotype was seen more than once but under ten times. This chain connects TRBV5-1 to TRBJ2-7; D not resolved. Trimming pared 0 bases from V and 6 bases from J, leaving 13 bases between. CDR1 and CDR2 from the germline V gene are SGHRS and YFSETQ. The CDR3 is 14 residues long. CDR3 sequence reads: CASSLDFPRSEQYF. For the CDR3, the DNA is TGCGCCAGCAGCTTGGATTTCCCCCGCTCCGAGCAGTACTTC.

This clonotype was observed a few times. The chain combines TRBV6-2 or TRBV6-3 with TRBJ1-1; TRBD1 matches at 8 bases. The CDR3 has 16 residues. CDR1 is MNHEY and CDR2 is SVGEGT in the germline V gene. J was trimmed by 2 bases and V by 2 bases; bases with no gene match: 7. The CDR3 nucleotides are TGTGCCAGCAGTTACGAGACTGGGACAGGCAACACTGAAGCTTTCTTT. It is translated as CASSYETGTGNTEAFF.